This note documents a single T cell receptor (beta chain) sequence. Its target antigen remains unknown. Within one base of it there is no much larger clone, and no base qualities were kept. Enrolling through a virtual design, the prospective study's participants ranged in age from roughly 18 to 100 years and lived across around 25 United States geographic areas. Cohort assignment in the prospective study relied on participant-reported clinical history from a screening survey and a study questionnaire. ImmuneRACE Cohort 3 recovered participants were defined by two consecutive negative NP/OP PCR tests, healthcare professional clearance, or symptom resolution. In the prospective study, whole blood, serum and a nasopharyngeal or oropharyngeal swab were collected from each participant by mobile phlebotomists. Additional blood draws and questionnaires over an approximately two-month period could optionally be provided by prospective study participants. Blood samples from the prospective study were shipped frozen or at room temperature prior to DNA extraction.

The immunoSEQ Assay, a bias-controlled multiplex PCR, was used to amplify TCRbeta CDR3 regions from genomic DNA. The study's processing was this. Within the assay, amplification of reference gene primers was used to estimate how many nucleated cells each sample contained. To quantify the absolute abundance of each unique TCRbeta CDR3 rearrangement, sequence reads were collapsed and filtered. For each sample, productive Simpson clonality was calculated as the square root of Simpson's diversity index across productive rearrangements. As stored in TCRdb, this immuneACCESS dataset retains in-frame rearrangements with V and J assigned. A fraction of the clones does not appear; measured against another copy, unresolved V genes explain less than half of the discrepancy, and the remainder lacks a known reason. V and J calls plus clone size are reproduced from that table; the DNA served to infer D and trimming. Here the sample has just over 350,000 clones; roughly 87% occur a single time. Of the sample, roughly 3% is held by the ten largest clones.

The sample is drawn from a study of blood T cell repertoires in COVID-19 (TCRdb year 2020). Background for the entire study: Samples covering the acute and convalescent phases of COVID-19 were provided by collaborators in the United States, Italy and Spain. The prospective study material was composed of cDNA or gDNA derived from T cells, B-cell-depleted T cells, or PBMCs. The dataset comprised deeply sampled blood TCRbeta repertoires from subjects exposed to, actively infected with, or recovered from COVID-19. The repertoires were released in a freely available public database meant as a resource for research on the immune response to SARS-CoV-2. The samples were drawn from the first 160 participants of the ongoing ImmuneRACE study and from over 950 subjects provided by 6 global collaborators. The sample metadata nearly always contained a de-identified subject ID, COVID-19 status, age in years and sex. Where available, HLA class I and class II types were taken from metadata supplied by the sample provider and were not determined by assay-based typing. What the authors observed across the whole study: Clinical and demographic metadata were provided uncurated, with the amount varying by source and participant.

Measured from the cysteine to the phenylalanine, the CDR3 is 12 residues long. Just CDR3 DNA is preserved here, 36 bases in frame from base 1. Per the germline V gene, SGHDN is the CDR1 and FVKESK is the CDR2. Between the V and J ends, shortened by 1 base and 4 bases respectively, the junction contains 4 bases. The material sequenced was PBMCs or T cells enriched from blood (not recorded which). The rearrangement joined TRBV14 to TRBJ1-1; no D gene call is confident. This clonotype originated in a young woman who had recovered from COVID-19. The nucleotide sequence reads as follows: TGTGCCAGCAGCCAAGGGGCCACTGAAGCTTTCTTT. Its protein is CASSQGATEAFF. The reference TRBV14 and TRBJ1-1 proteins fill in what lies around the CDR3, so the full variable domain reads EAGVTQFPSHSVIEKGQTVTLRCDPISGHDNLYWYRRVMGKEIKFLLHFVKESKQDESGMPNNRFLAERTGGTYSTLKVQPAELEDSGVYFCASSQGATEAFFGQGTRLTVV.